Listed below are T cell receptor beta chains from one sample, sequenced in a study of CD8+CD57+ T cells in acquired aplastic anemia. TCRdb reprocessed the reads via MiXCR and lists one record per CDR3 protein. The sample has under 200,000 distinct CDR3 sequences, roughly 50% seen once. Sequenced input: sorted CD4+, CD8+, or CD8+CD57+ T cells (not recorded which) from PBMCs. The receptors stem from a human donor with aplastic anemia. Each CDR3 is given with its conserved first and last residue. Clone sizes are given selectively: once, few, many, or a class where the clone is expanded.

J: TRBJ2-7
size: many
V: TRBV19
CDR3: CASSIPIREPQHYEQYF

J: TRBJ1-1
size: many
V: TRBV19
CDR3: CASKLNTEAFF

J: TRBJ1-2
size: .
V: TRBV29-1
CDR3: CSAWAFYRYTF

J: TRBJ1-2
size: many
V: TRBV14
CDR3: CASSLIGGLAGQYGYTF

J: TRBJ2-7
size: many
V: TRBV6-1
CDR3: CASRLAGGRSHEQYF

J: TRBJ1-2
size: many
V: TRBV5-1
CDR3: CASSLGQGASGYTF

J: TRBJ2-1
size: .
V: TRBV12-3/TRBV12-4
CDR3: CASTRGADYNEQFF

J: TRBJ1-2
size: .
V: TRBV7-6
CDR3: CASSPEETGGGGYTF

J: TRBJ2-5
size: .
V: TRBV6-1
CDR3: CASSGGKTQYF

J: TRBJ2-3
size: .
V: TRBV7-2
CDR3: CASSLGQGRNTQYF

J: TRBJ1-6
size: few
V: TRBV19
CDR3: CASSTSRSPLHF

J: TRBJ2-2
size: .
V: TRBV7-7
CDR3: CASSPAGQGVTGELFF

J: TRBJ2-7
size: .
V: TRBV12-5
CDR3: CASGLVGPTREYEQYF

J: TRBJ2-5
size: .
V: TRBV15
CDR3: CATSIMDGRASYETQYF

J: TRBJ1-5
size: many
V: TRBV3-1
CDR3: CASSQDASGQPQHF

J: TRBJ2-1
size: once
V: TRBV5-6
CDR3: CASDSAGGPENEQFF

J: TRBJ2-7
size: .
V: TRBV5-6
CDR3: CASSFAPGYSEQYF

J: TRBJ1-2
size: .
V: TRBV20-1
CDR3: CSARRPANYGYTF

J: TRBJ1-2
size: .
V: TRBV19
CDR3: CASRTDRDGYTF

J: TRBJ1-2
size: few
V: TRBV18
CDR3: CASSARVQPHLYTF

J: TRBJ2-3
size: many
V: TRBV7-6
CDR3: CASSLGPAGGIADTQYF

J: TRBJ2-7
size: .
V: TRBV12-3/TRBV12-4
CDR3: CASSPVRTTGLNEQYF

J: TRBJ1-1
size: .
V: TRBV6-2/TRBV6-3
CDR3: CASSPGRQRGEAFF

J: TRBJ2-7
size: many
V: TRBV27
CDR3: CASSLGVLREQYF

J: TRBJ1-6
size: few
V: TRBV2
CDR3: CASRLDSYNSPLHF

J: TRBJ2-5
size: .
V: TRBV7-9
CDR3: CASSENKETQYF

J: TRBJ2-5
size: .
V: TRBV15
CDR3: CATSRDTRGLKETQYF

J: TRBJ1-1
size: .
V: TRBV20-1
CDR3: CSASQPTPLNTEAFF

J: TRBJ1-6
size: .
V: TRBV29-1
CDR3: CSGADRVVAPLHF

J: TRBJ2-7
size: .
V: TRBV6-5
CDR3: CASSYRDNYEQYF

J: TRBJ1-2
size: many
V: TRBV19
CDR3: CASTQGRRSYGYTF